This T cell receptor beta chain was documented in a study of T-cell memory formation after mild COVID-19. Notes on the study in general: Some SARS-CoV-2-responding clones were already detected in memory before infection.

The trim removed 5 bases at V and 7 bases at J, leaving 5 bases unmatched. Germline V gene sequence: CDR1 DFQATT, CDR2 SNEGSKA (reference sequence). This CDR3 contains 14 residues. This clonotype was detected only a few times. Its antigen is not known. TCRdb itself ran the 5' RACE reads through MiXCR, one entry per CDR3 protein. The data contain 350,000 to 500,000 distinct CDR3 sequences, 18% of them singletons. Source material: PBMCs or a T cell subset sorted from them (not recorded which). This sequence joins TRBV20-1 and TRBJ2-2, with 12 bases matching TRBD2. The TCR originated in a man younger than 30 who had mild COVID-19 (a few samples of this study predate the infection). Cell type and time point are not known. DNA for the CDR3: TGCAGTGCTCCTAGCGGGGGGGCCGACGGGGAGCTGTTTTTT. It encodes CSAPSGGADGELFF.